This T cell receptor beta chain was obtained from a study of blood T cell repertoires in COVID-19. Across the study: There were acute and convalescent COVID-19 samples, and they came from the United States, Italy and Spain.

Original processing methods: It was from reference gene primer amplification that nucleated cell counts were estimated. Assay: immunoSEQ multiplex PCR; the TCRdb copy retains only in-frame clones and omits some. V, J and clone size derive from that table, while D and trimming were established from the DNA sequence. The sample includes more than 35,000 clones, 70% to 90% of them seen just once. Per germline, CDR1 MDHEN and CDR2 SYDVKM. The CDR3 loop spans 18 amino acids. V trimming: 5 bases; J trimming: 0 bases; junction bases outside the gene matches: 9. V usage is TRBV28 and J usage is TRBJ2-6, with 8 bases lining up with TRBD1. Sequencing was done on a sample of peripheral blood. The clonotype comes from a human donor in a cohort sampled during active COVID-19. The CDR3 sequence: CASSPSGTGISGANVLTF. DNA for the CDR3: TGTGCCAGCAGTCCCTCCGGGACAGGAATCTCTGGGGCCAACGTCCTGACTTTC.